This passage covers 5 T cell receptor beta chains from one sample sequenced in a study of tumor-infiltrating lymphocytes in primary liver carcinoma. Co-extracting RNA and DNA was done with about 18-33 mg of unsorted bulk tissue as input. A primer matching the constant region was used to make TCR beta cDNA from around 550 ng of total RNA. Three rounds of nested multiplex PCR with slightly modified ARM-PCR produced TCR beta libraries. Two initial PCR rounds of around 10 cycles each paired TRBV1-TRBV30 forward primers with a C-beta reverse primer. TCRdb itself ran the multiplex PCR reads through MiXCR, one entry per CDR3 protein. The data hold 25,000 to 35,000 distinct CDR3 sequences, with approximately 80% observed a single time. The sample comprised liver tumor tissue from sampling region 5. Subset noted: tumor region T5, tumor centre. All receptors derive from a man aged 35 to 55 with primary liver carcinoma and hepatitis B virus infection.

The chain uses TRBV4-1 and TRBJ1-1; no definite D call. The germline V gene has CDR1 MGHRA and CDR2 YSYEKL. This CDR3 region has 12 residues. The CDR3 DNA sequence: TGCACCAACAGAGGGCTGGGGACTGAAGCTTTCTTT. It translates to CTNRGLGTEAFF.

In its sample, this clonotype was seen many times. The J gene is TRBJ1-2, the V gene TRBV7-2; weak D call: TRBD1 (5 bases). V was trimmed by 1 base and J by 3 bases, leaving 12 bases between them. CDR3 length: 15 residues. The V gene's germline CDR1 is SGHTA and CDR2 FQGNSA. The CDR3 nucleotides are TGTGCCAGCAGCTTAGACGACAGAGCCTACTATGGCTACACCTTC. Protein product: CASSLDDRAYYGYTF.

As regards this clonotype: The CDR3 carries no conserved terminal phenylalanine or tryptophan, so it likely arises from a read error. J is TRBJ2-6 and V is TRBV6-5, with D unresolved. Germline CDR1 MNHEY, CDR2 SVGAGI. The CDR3 sequence is 14 residues long. V lost 5 bases and J lost 0, with 5 bases in between. The DNA for the CDR3 is TGTGCCAGCAGTGGAATCTCTGGGGCCAACGTCCTGACTTAC. Encoded protein: CASSGISGANVLTY.

The V and J genes are TRBV6-5 and TRBJ2-3, with a possible D match to TRBD2 (5 bases). Germline CDR1 reads MNHEY; CDR2 reads SVGAGI. The CDR3 covers 15 residues. V was cut by 7 bases and J by 5 bases, with 19 bases left in between. CDR3 nucleotides: TGTGCCAGCAACCCTAGCTGGTCTGGCATAGATACGCAGTATTTT. Protein product: CASNPSWSGIDTQYF.

Note on this clonotype: The junction differs from germline at one of its ends, possibly a read error. The V and J genes are TRBV11-2 and TRBJ2-2, with D possibly TRBD1 on 5 matching bases. The germline gives CDR1 SGHAT, CDR2 FQNNGV. This CDR3 is 13 amino acids long. This CDR3 reads CAISLTDTSELFF. CDR3 DNA sequence: TGTGCCATCAGCTTGACGGACACCAGTGAGCTGTTTTTT.